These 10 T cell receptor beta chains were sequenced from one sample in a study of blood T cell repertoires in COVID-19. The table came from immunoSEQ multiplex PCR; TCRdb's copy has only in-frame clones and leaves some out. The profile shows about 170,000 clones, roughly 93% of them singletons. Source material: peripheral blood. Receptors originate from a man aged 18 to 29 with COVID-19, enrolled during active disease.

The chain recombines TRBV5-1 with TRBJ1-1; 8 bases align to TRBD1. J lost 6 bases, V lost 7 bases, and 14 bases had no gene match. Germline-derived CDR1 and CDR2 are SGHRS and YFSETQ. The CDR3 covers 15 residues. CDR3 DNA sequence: TGCGCCAGCTGCCCATCAGGGGGCTGGTATGCTGAAGCTTTCTTT. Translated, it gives CASCPSGGWYAEAFF.

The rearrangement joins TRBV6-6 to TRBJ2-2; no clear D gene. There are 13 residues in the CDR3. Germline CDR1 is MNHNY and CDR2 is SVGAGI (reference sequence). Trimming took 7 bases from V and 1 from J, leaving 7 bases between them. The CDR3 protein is CASTPKNTGELFF. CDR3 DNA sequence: TGTGCCAGCACCCCCAAGAACACCGGGGAGCTGTTTTTT.

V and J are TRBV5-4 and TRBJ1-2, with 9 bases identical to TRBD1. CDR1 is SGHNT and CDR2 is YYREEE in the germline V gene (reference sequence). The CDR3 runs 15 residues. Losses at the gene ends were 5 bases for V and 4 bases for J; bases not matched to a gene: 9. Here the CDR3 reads CASRSDRGLLYGYTF. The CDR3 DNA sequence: TGTGCCAGCAGGTCGGACAGGGGACTGCTCTATGGCTACACCTTC.

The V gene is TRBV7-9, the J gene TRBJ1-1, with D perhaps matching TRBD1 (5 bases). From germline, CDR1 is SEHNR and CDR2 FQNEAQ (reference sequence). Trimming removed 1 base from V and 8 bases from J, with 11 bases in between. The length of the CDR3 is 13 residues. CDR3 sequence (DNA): TGTGCCAGCAGCTTAGAGACAGCGGGAGAAGCTTTCTTT. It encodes CASSLETAGEAFF. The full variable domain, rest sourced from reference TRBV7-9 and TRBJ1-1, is DTGVSQNPRHKITKRGQNVTFRCDPISEHNRLYWYRQTLGQGPEFLTYFQNEAQLEKSRLLSDRFSAERPKGSFSTLEIQRTEQGDSAMYLCASSLETAGEAFFGQGTRLTVV.

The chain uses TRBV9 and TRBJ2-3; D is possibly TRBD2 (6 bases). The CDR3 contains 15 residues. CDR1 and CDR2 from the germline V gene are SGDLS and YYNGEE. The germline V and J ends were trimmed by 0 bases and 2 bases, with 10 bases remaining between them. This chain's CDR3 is CASSVDGGDTDTQYF. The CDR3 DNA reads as TGTGCCAGCAGCGTAGACGGGGGAGACACAGATACGCAGTATTTT.

The CDR3 DNA reads as TGTGCCAGCAGAAAGGGAGCCTGGGAGCAGTTCTTC. This codes for CASRKGAWEQFF. The chain couples TRBV27 to TRBJ2-1; a weak D match, TRBD2 (5 bases). The ends were cut back, 6 bases at V and 10 bases at J, with 13 bases in the middle. The CDR3 is made up of 12 amino acids. The germline V gene has CDR1 MNHEY and CDR2 SMNVEV (reference sequence).

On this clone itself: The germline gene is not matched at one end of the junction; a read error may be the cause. CDR3 sequence (DNA): TGTGCCAGCAGTTTCTCCGGGACCCCGAGTAGGGGGGGTAAGGGGACGTTT. Translating gives CASSFSGTPSRGGKGTF. The chain has TRBV2 and TRBJ1-5, with a tentative D call TRBD1 (6 bases). The CDR3 extends over 17 amino acids. Germline CDR1 is SNHLY and CDR2 is FYNNEI.

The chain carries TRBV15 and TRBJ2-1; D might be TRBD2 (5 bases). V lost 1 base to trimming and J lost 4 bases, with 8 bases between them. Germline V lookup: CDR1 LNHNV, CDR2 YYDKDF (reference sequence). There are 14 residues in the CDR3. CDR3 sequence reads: CATSRVSVYNEQFF. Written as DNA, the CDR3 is TGTGCCACCAGCAGAGTTAGCGTTTACAATGAGCAGTTCTTC.

CDR3 DNA: TGTGCCATGCGGAACAGGGGGAACACTGAAGCTTTCTTT. The encoded protein is CAMRNRGNTEAFF. V gene TRBV10-3 combines with J gene TRBJ1-1, with TRBD1 identical over 7 bases. The CDR3 has 13 amino acids. V was clipped by 9 bases and J by 1 base; unmatched bases: 5. Germline CDR1 reads ENHRY; CDR2 reads SYGVKD.

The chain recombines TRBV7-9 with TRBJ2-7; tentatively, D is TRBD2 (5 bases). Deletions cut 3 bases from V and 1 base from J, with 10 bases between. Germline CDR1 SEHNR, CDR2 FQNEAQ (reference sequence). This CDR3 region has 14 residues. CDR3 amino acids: CASSFADYSYEQYF. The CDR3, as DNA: TGTGCCAGCAGCTTTGCTGACTATTCCTACGAGCAGTACTTC.